The sample holds many counts of the clone carrying this TCR beta chain. CDR1 and CDR2 (germline): SNHLY, FYNNEI. V lost 3 bases to trimming and J lost 5 bases, with 11 bases between them. This CDR3 contains 14 residues. This sample is drawn from a study of T cells in Graves' hyperthyroidism and ophthalmopathy. The TCR beta CDR3 regions underwent amplification using RNA transcripts as the source. A first-round RT-PCR of the TCR CDR3 used the HTBI primer set. TCRdb analysed the multiplex PCR reads with MiXCR anew, one entry per CDR3 protein. This sample carries about 420,000 distinct CDR3 sequences, approximately 13% of them seen once, and the ten largest clones take roughly 4.8%.

The clonotype comes from a young woman with Graves' hyperthyroidism. This chain links TRBV2 with TRBJ1-5; D gene uncertain. Sequenced: blood. CDR3 DNA sequence: TGTGCCAGCAGTGACCAGAGACGGGATCAGCCCCAGCATTTT. Protein product: CASSDQRRDQPQHF. The full variable domain, with the rest looked up from reference TRBV2 and TRBJ1-5, is EPEVTQTPSHQVTQMGQEVILRCVPISNHLYFYWYRQILGQKVEFLVSFYNNEISEKSEIFDDQFSVERPDGSNFTLKIRSTKLEDSAMYFCASSDQRRDQPQHFGDGTRLSIL.